This TCR beta chain was recorded in a study of T cell clonotyping in hematopoietic cell transplantation. At the level of the study: Pretransplant recipient samples were taken after cytoreduction.

The study, taken as a whole, reports: Broader posttransplant TCR repertoire diversity was predicted by graft donor and pretransplant recipient Inverse Simpson Index values. Recipient TCR diversity dropped after transplant; expanded clonotypes rose from day 30 to 180.

The time point is: recipient sample about 28 days before transplant, after cytoreduction. Blood collection times were about day -28 and days 30, 100, 180 posttransplant. Here immunoSEQ multiplex PCR was the method, and the copy in TCRdb shows in-frame clones only, minus some. The profile shows about 45,000 clones, around 83% of them singletons. The CDR3 is 14 residues long. With 6 bases clipped from V and 6 bases from J, the junction kept 8 bases outside the gene matches. CDR1 and CDR2 (germline): SEHNR, FQNEAQ (reference sequence). Concerning this clone itself: Its antigen is undetermined.

This TCR was sampled from a man aged 60-69 years with myelodysplastic syndrome. Some clones in this sample may be carry-over from other donors' samples. The gene calls are TRBV7-9 and TRBJ1-3; 7 positions agree with TRBD1. The specimen comprised peripheral blood mononuclear cells, sampled before stem cell transplant. The CDR3 loop is CASRGDRDVNTIYF. CDR3 in DNA: TGTGCCAGCAGAGGCGACAGGGATGTAAACACCATATATTTT.